Listed below are T cell receptor beta chains from one sample, sequenced in a study of T cell responses to AZD1222 COVID-19 vaccine. The assay was immunoSEQ multiplex PCR, and TCRdb's table has in-frame clones only and misses some. The sample carries 100,000 to 150,000 clones, more than 75% recorded once. The material was peripheral blood, obtained on day 0 of AZD1222 vaccination. The origin of the receptors is an adult in good health. CDR3s include the opening cysteine and the closing phenylalanine or tryptophan. The order of the fields is V gene, D gene, J gene, clone size, CDR3 protein, CDR3 DNA. A D gene is named only where the DNA matches it firmly. The size of a clone is reported for some rows only, either as once, few or many, or as a class for expanded clones.

V: TRBV7-2; D: -; J: TRBJ1-6; size: -; CDR3: CASSGGSNSPLHF; DNA: TGTGCCAGCAGCGGTGGGTCAAATTCACCCCTCCACTTT
V: TRBV4-1; D: -; J: TRBJ1-3; size: -; CDR3: CASSPGVSGNTIYF; DNA: TGCGCCAGCTCCCCAGGGGTCTCTGGAAACACCATATATTTT
V: TRBV4-2; D: TRBD2; J: TRBJ2-3; size: -; CDR3: CASSQDYQLAGAASTDTQYF; DNA: TGTGCCAGCAGCCAAGATTATCAGCTAGCGGGGGCCGCTAGCACAGATACGCAGTATTTT
V: TRBV6-5; D: -; J: TRBJ2-7; size: -; CDR3: CASSYRQDSYEQYF; DNA: TGTGCCAGCAGTTACAGACAGGACTCCTACGAGCAGTACTTC
V: TRBV10-2; D: -; J: TRBJ2-6; size: -; CDR3: CASRDKSSGANVLTF; DNA: TGCGCCAGCAGGGACAAAAGCTCTGGGGCCAACGTCCTGACTTTC
V: TRBV6-5; D: TRBD2; J: TRBJ2-5; size: -; CDR3: CASSSPLAGDQETQYF; DNA: TGTGCCAGCAGTTCCCCCCTAGCGGGGGACCAAGAGACCCAGTACTTC
V: TRBV5-5; D: TRBD2; J: TRBJ2-2; size: -; CDR3: CASTLGLAGGPNTGELFF; DNA: TGTGCCAGCACCCTGGGGCTAGCGGGGGGACCAAACACCGGGGAGCTGTTTTTT
V: TRBV19; D: TRBD2; J: TRBJ2-5; size: -; CDR3: CATSGTSGGAGETQYF; DNA: TGTGCCACTTCCGGGACTAGCGGGGGGGCCGGTGAGACCCAGTACTTC
V: TRBV11-2; D: -; J: TRBJ1-1; size: -; CDR3: CASSPRGNTEAFF; DNA: TGTGCCAGCAGCCCGAGGGGGAACACTGAAGCTTTCTTT
V: TRBV19; D: TRBD1; J: TRBJ2-4; size: -; CDR3: CASSIDRDRVYIQYF; DNA: TGTGCCAGTAGTATAGACCGGGACAGGGTGTACATTCAGTACTTC
V: TRBV5-1; D: -; J: TRBJ1-1; size: few; CDR3: CASSNGDPLNTEAFF; DNA: TGCGCCAGCAGCAATGGGGACCCCTTGAACACTGAAGCTTTCTTT
V: TRBV27; D: -; J: TRBJ2-7; size: -; CDR3: CASSLSWGSYEQYF; DNA: TGTGCCAGCAGTTTATCTTGGGGATCCTACGAGCAGTACTTC
V: TRBV20-1; D: TRBD2; J: TRBJ2-3; size: few; CDR3: CSASKTGTSYTQYF; DNA: TGCAGTGCTAGTAAAACCGGGACTAGCTATACGCAGTATTTT
V: TRBV19; D: -; J: TRBJ2-7; size: -; CDR3: CASSAGLSSYEQYF; DNA: TGTGCCAGTAGTGCCGGACTGAGCTCCTACGAGCAGTACTTC
V: TRBV18; D: -; J: TRBJ1-5; size: once; CDR3: CASSPPRGQGGNQPQHF; DNA: TGTGCCAGCTCACCACCGAGGGGCCAGGGCGGCAATCAGCCCCAGCATTTT
V: TRBV6-5; D: TRBD1; J: TRBJ2-3; size: -; CDR3: CASSRDSSTDTQYF; DNA: TGTGCCAGCAGTAGGGACAGTAGCACAGATACGCAGTATTTT
V: TRBV11-2; D: -; J: TRBJ1-3; size: -; CDR3: CASSSSGSGNTIYF; DNA: TGTGCCAGCAGCTCCTCAGGCTCTGGAAACACCATATATTTT
V: TRBV3-1/TRBV3-2; D: -; J: TRBJ2-5; size: -; CDR3: CASSQGGETQYF; DNA: TGTGCCAGCAGCCAAGGGGGGGAGACCCAGTACTTC
V: TRBV24-1; D: -; J: TRBJ1-1; size: -; CDR3: CATSDLVGNTEAFF; DNA: TGTGCCACCAGTGATTTAGTAGGAAACACTGAAGCTTTCTTT